This T cell receptor (beta chain) was sequenced during a study of blood T cells in healthy people across ages. Overall study results and limits: Higher diversity and more naive CD4+ cells were features of long-lived donors, compared to aged donors.

With V trimmed by 3 bases and J by 3 bases, 4 bases remained unmatched. The CDR3 totals 14 residues. In germline, CDR1 is SGDLS, CDR2 YYNGEE. It was with a sample-barcoded 5' primer and a J-beta primer mix that a second PCR of roughly 7 to 11 cycles was run. A template-switch adaptor that had 12 random nucleotides put a tag on each cDNA molecule. TCRdb re-called the 5' RACE reads with MiXCR, one entry per CDR3 protein. The top ten hold around 0.7% of the sample, which has 1 million or so distinct CDR3 sequences, around 25% seen once. To note about this clonotype: What it binds is unknown.

These data are also associated with another study on T cells of mothers and their children.

The chain carries TRBV9 and TRBJ1-2, with 8 bases aligning to TRBD1. Material: blood. The clonotype comes from a girl aged 2 to 9 in good health. The CDR3 region is CASSARTGYYGYTF. DNA of the CDR3: TGTGCCAGCAGCGCCAGGACAGGGTACTATGGCTACACCTTC.